These 21 T cell receptor beta chains came from one sample sequenced in a study of Ad26.COV2.S vaccination and SARS-CoV-2 variants. The assay was immunoSEQ multiplex PCR, and TCRdb's table has in-frame clones only and misses some. Here the sample spans approximately 240,000 clones, approximately 87% being singletons. Treatment meaning: about 20 received Ad26.COV2.S at low or high dose, single or two shots; about 5 received placebo; per-sample allocation not given. Material that was analyzed had been drawn on day 63 after the first vaccine or placebo injection. Sequencing was performed on peripheral blood, taken in a trial of Ad26.COV2.S vaccine versus placebo. The receptor set was obtained from a person between 18 and 60 years old who received the Ad26.COV2.S COVID-19 vaccine or a placebo.

This rearrangement joins TRBV6-5 to TRBJ1-1; D remains ambiguous. V dropped 4 bases and J dropped 4 bases, with 13 bases sitting between them. The CDR3 spans 14 residues. Germline CDR1 is MNHEY and CDR2 is SVGAGI. Here the CDR3 reads CASSWGGRSTEAFF. CDR3 in DNA: TGTGCCAGCAGTTGGGGAGGCAGGTCCACTGAAGCTTTCTTT.

The chain is built from TRBV7-2 and TRBJ2-3; 8 bases match TRBD2. This CDR3 region has 15 residues. V shed 2 bases, J shed 6 bases, and the junction held 7 bases outside the gene matches. CDR1 is SGHTA, CDR2 FQGNSA, per germline. CDR3 nucleotides: TGTGCCAGCAGCTTACAAGGCGGCGGGGGGGATACGCAGTATTTT. It encodes CASSLQGGGGDTQYF.

V gene TRBV5-4 combines with J gene TRBJ1-6; D gene unclear. The CDR3 sequence is 15 residues long. The germline V gene has CDR1 SGHNT and CDR2 YYREEE (reference sequence). V was clipped by 4 bases and J by 6 bases, with 14 bases between them. DNA of the CDR3: TGTGCCAGCAGCCTCATGGGTAGTGGTAATTCACCCCTCCACTTT. It encodes CASSLMGSGNSPLHF.

J is TRBJ2-3 and V is TRBV5-1; TRBD2 matches at 13 bases. The ends lost 4 bases at V and 2 bases at J; junction bases unmatched: 10. The CDR3 spans 18 residues. Germline V gene sequence: CDR1 SGHRS, CDR2 YFSETQ. The CDR3 region has the DNA TGCGCCAGCAGCCCGAAAAGCGGACTAGCGGGAGACACAGATACGCAGTATTTT. Its translation is CASSPKSGLAGDTDTQYF.

CDR3 DNA: TGTGCCAGCCTCTTTGGGGTCCCCCAAGAGACCCAGTACTTC. It codes for CASLFGVPQETQYF. The V and J genes are TRBV6-5 and TRBJ2-5; no definite D call. The CDR3 covers 14 residues. CDR1 MNHEY and CDR2 SVGAGI come from the germline V gene. Trimming removed 8 bases at V and 1 base at J, with 14 bases between.

Points on this clone: One junction end does not reproduce the germline sequence, and a read error may be involved. V is TRBV28 and J is TRBJ1-5; 8 bases are shared with TRBD1. The germline gives CDR1 MDHEN, CDR2 SYDVKM. The CDR3 totals 14 residues. The CDR3 nucleotides read TGTGCCAGCAGTTTAGGGACAGGCAAGCAGCCCCAGCATTTT. As protein: CASSLGTGKQPQHF.

The chain has TRBV7-9 and TRBJ2-7; possibly TRBD2 for D (6 bases). With 1 base removed from V and 5 bases from J, the gap between germline ends came to 18 bases. From germline, CDR1 is SEHNR and CDR2 FQNEAQ (reference sequence). The CDR3 sequence is 16 residues long. The CDR3 here is CASSLGGAAGIHEQYF. CDR3 in DNA: TGTGCCAGCAGCTTAGGCGGGGCCGCGGGGATTCACGAGCAGTACTTC.

This clone was recorded a few times. The genes are TRBV11-2 and TRBJ1-6; unclear D gene. Trimming cost V 1 base and J 10 bases, with 5 bases left between them. CDR1 is SGHAT, CDR2 FQNNGV, per germline. The CDR3 is 12 residues long. The CDR3 is CASSLGGSPLHF. The DNA of the CDR3 is TGTGCCAGCAGCTTAGGTGGGTCACCCCTCCACTTT.

A note on this clone: One end of the junction fails to match germline, which may point to a read error. The chain joins TRBV7-8 to TRBJ2-5, with a tentative D call TRBD2 (5 bases). Germline V gives CDR1 SGHVS, CDR2 FQNEAQ. This CDR3 comprises 13 residues. For the CDR3, the DNA is TGTGCCAGCAGTCGAGGGTACCAAGAGGCCCAGTACTTC. Its protein is CASSRGYQEAQYF. Variable domain in full (rest from reference TRBV7-8 and TRBJ2-5): GAGVSQSPRYKVAKRGQDVALRCDPISGHVSLFWYQQALGQGPEFLTYFQNEAQLDKSGLPSDRFFAERPEGSVSTLKIQRTQQEDSAVYLCASSRGYQEAQYFGPGTRLLVL.

V is TRBV7-9 and J is TRBJ1-5; weak D call: TRBD1 (5 bases). Per germline, CDR1 SEHNR and CDR2 FQNEAQ (reference sequence). Trimming took 10 bases from V and 2 from J, leaving 12 bases between them. The CDR3 runs 13 residues. The CDR3 sequence is CAIAGGGNQPQHF. CDR3 DNA sequence: TGTGCCATCGCGGGGGGGGGCAATCAGCCCCAGCATTTT.

This sequence joins TRBV5-1 and TRBJ2-5; TRBD1 might be the D (7 bases). V was clipped by 5 bases and J by 4 bases, with 15 bases between them. CDR1 is SGHRS and CDR2 is YFSETQ in the germline V gene. This CDR3 region has 14 residues. The CDR3 DNA reads TGCGCCAGCAGATCCCGACAGGGACTAGAGACCCAGTACTTC. Translated, it gives CASRSRQGLETQYF.

The gene calls are TRBV6-5 and TRBJ2-7, with 10 bases matching TRBD1. Per germline, CDR1 MNHEY and CDR2 SVGAGI. CDR3 length: 15 amino acids. Losses at the gene ends were 5 bases for V and 0 bases for J; bases not matched to a gene: 4. The CDR3 DNA reads as TGTGCCAGCAGTCCGGGACAGGGGAGCTCCTACGAGCAGTACTTC. Encoded protein: CASSPGQGSSYEQYF.

The chain is built from TRBV9 and TRBJ2-5; weak D call: TRBD2 (5 bases). The CDR3 length is 16 residues. Germline V lookup: CDR1 SGDLS, CDR2 YYNGEE. The ends were cut back, 0 bases at V and 1 base at J, with 13 bases in the middle. CDR3 DNA sequence: TGTGCCAGCAGCGTAGGCACTAGTCATACCCAAGAGACCCAGTACTTC. Protein sequence: CASSVGTSHTQETQYF.

The chain employs TRBV7-2 and TRBJ1-1; D gene ambiguous. CDR1 is SGHTA and CDR2 is FQGNSA in the germline V gene. This CDR3 contains 11 residues. V was shortened by 6 bases and J by 7 bases, with 9 bases between the two germline ends. The CDR3 nucleotides are TGTGCCAGCAGACAAACTATTGAAGCTTTCTTT. Translating it yields CASRQTIEAFF.

This rearrangement joins TRBV28 to TRBJ2-7, with 8 bases fitting TRBD2. This CDR3 spans 15 amino acids. CDR1 and CDR2 (germline): MDHEN, SYDVKM. V lost 4 bases, J lost 6 bases, and 11 bases stayed unmatched. This CDR3 is CASSSRLAFLGEQYF. In nucleotides, the CDR3 is TGTGCCAGCAGTTCCCGACTAGCGTTTCTTGGCGAGCAGTACTTC.

This rearrangement joins TRBV5-6 to TRBJ1-3; no clear D. Germline V CDR1 and CDR2: SGHDT, YYEEEE. V lost 4 bases and J lost 3, with 23 bases in between. This CDR3 comprises 18 residues. In DNA, the CDR3 is TGTGCCAGCAGCGGAGAGGTATTCCGGGCAGATGGTGGAAACACCATATATTTT. Its translation is CASSGEVFRADGGNTIYF.

Of note for this clone: The junction departs from germline at one end; a sequencing error may be responsible. The chain is built from TRBV3-1 (or the pseudogene TRBV3-2) and TRBJ2-7; 7 nucleotides match TRBD2. Germline CDR1 and CDR2: LGHDT and YNNKEL (reference sequence). This CDR3 has 13 residues. CDR3 in amino acids: CASSQGLAGRLDF. CDR3 in DNA: TGTGCCAGCAGCCAAGGATTAGCGGGCCGCTTAGACTTC.

The chain has TRBV5-1 and TRBJ2-5; the match to TRBD1 covers 7 bases. The length of the CDR3 is 13 residues. CDR1 and CDR2 (germline): SGHRS, YFSETQ. Trimming removed 4 bases from V and 4 bases from J; junction bases left unmatched: 4. As DNA, the CDR3 is TGCGCCAGCAGCCCGACAGGGCCAGAGACCCAGTACTTC. Amino acids: CASSPTGPETQYF.

J is TRBJ2-7 and V is TRBV30; D is unresolved. Between the trimmed V and J ends, which lost 0 bases and 2 bases, there was a span of 8 bases. From germline, CDR1 is GTSNPN and CDR2 SVGIG (reference sequence). This CDR3 is built from 13 residues. The CDR3: CAWSVRAAYEQYF. The CDR3 DNA reads TGTGCCTGGAGTGTAAGGGCCGCCTACGAGCAGTACTTC.

This clone was recorded once. This rearrangement joins TRBV10-2 to TRBJ1-6, with D tentatively TRBD1 (6 bases). Germline assignment: CDR1 WSHSY and CDR2 SAAADI. V lost 2 bases and J 9 bases, leaving 23 bases between the germline ends. This CDR3 spans 18 amino acids. CDR3 nucleotides: TGCGCCAGCAGTGAGAGAGGCCCTCGAGGGGCGACAGGTTCACCCCTCCACTTT. It translates to CASSERGPRGATGSPLHF.

This clone showed up just once. The V call is TRBV5-4, the J call TRBJ1-6; tentative D call: TRBD1 (6 bases). The ends were cut back, 1 base at V and 7 bases at J, with 12 bases in the middle. Germline V gives CDR1 SGHNT, CDR2 YYREEE (reference sequence). The CDR3 length is 15 residues. CDR3: CASSLQGPVNSPLHF. The CDR3 bases are TGTGCCAGCAGCTTGCAGGGGCCCGTAAATTCACCCCTCCACTTT. The variable domain in full, with the rest retrieved from reference TRBV5-4 and TRBJ1-6, is ETGVTQSPTHLIKTRGQQVTLRCSSQSGHNTVSWYQQALGQGPQFIFQYYREEENGRGNFPPRFSGLQFPNYSSELNVNALELDDSALYLCASSLQGPVNSPLHFGNGTRLTVT.